A single sample is the source of the 4 T cell receptor beta chains below, sequenced in a study of T cells in Graves' hyperthyroidism and ophthalmopathy. Amplification of TCR beta CDR3 regions used RNA as the template. With the HTBI primer set, the TCR CDR3 went through a first round of RT-PCR. TCRdb reprocessed the multiplex PCR reads via MiXCR and lists one record per CDR3 protein. The sample has 500,000 to 600,000 distinct CDR3 sequences, about 45% seen once; the top ten hold around two fifths. The specimen sequenced was peripheral blood or thyroid tissue (not recorded which). The receptors shown here come from an adult woman with Graves' disease, either hyperthyroidism or ophthalmopathy (not recorded which).

This chain joins TRBV20-1 and TRBJ2-7; maybe TRBD2 (6 bases). V shed 0 bases and J shed 0 bases, with 18 bases lying between them. The CDR3 covers 17 residues. Germline-derived CDR1 and CDR2 are DFQATT and SNEGSKA (reference sequence). DNA for the CDR3: TGCAGTGCTAGAGATTGGAGGGCAGGCCTGAGCTCCTACGAGCAGTACTTC. Its translation: CSARDWRAGLSSYEQYF.

J is TRBJ1-2 and V is TRBV3-1; a possible D gene is TRBD1 (6 bases). This CDR3 contains 13 residues. Germline V gives CDR1 LGHDT, CDR2 YNNKEL (reference sequence). V dropped 3 bases and J dropped 8 bases, with 13 bases sitting between them. CDR3 protein: CASSQMGALGYTF. Written as DNA, the CDR3 is TGTGCCAGCAGCCAGATGGGGGCATTGGGCTACACCTTC.

The sample holds many counts of this clonotype. The J gene is TRBJ1-1, the V gene TRBV5-1, with D possibly being TRBD1 (6 bases). The germline V and J ends were trimmed by 3 bases and 1 base, with 16 bases remaining between them. Germline values: CDR1 SGHRS, CDR2 YFSETQ. The CDR3 loop spans 16 amino acids. The CDR3 reads CASSWGPPGENTEAFF. DNA for the CDR3: TGCGCCAGCAGCTGGGGACCTCCAGGGGAGAACACTGAAGCTTTCTTT.

The gene calls are TRBV11-2 and TRBJ2-2; 8 nucleotides align to TRBD1. In germline, CDR1 is SGHAT, CDR2 FQNNGV. This CDR3 spans 16 amino acids. With 8 bases clipped from V and 6 bases from J, the junction kept 14 bases outside the gene matches. CDR3 sequence: CASQGQDVGSAGELFF. Written as DNA, the CDR3 is TGTGCCAGCCAGGGACAGGATGTCGGGTCGGCCGGGGAGCTGTTTTTT.